Each of the 12 T cell receptor beta chains below was sequenced from the same sample in a study of blood T cells in healthy people across ages. Then a second PCR, running roughly 7 to 11 cycles, was carried out with a sample-barcoded 5' primer and a J-beta primer mix. One entry per CDR3 protein results from TCRdb running MiXCR on the 5' RACE reads. The sample has hundreds of thousands of distinct CDR3 sequences, approximately 30% seen once; the top ten hold 15% to 19%. The sample taken for sequencing was blood. These receptors were collected from an elderly woman in good health.

This clonotype has a count of ten or more. V is TRBV20-1 and J is TRBJ1-4; D may be TRBD1 (5 bases). CDR3 length: 18 residues. Germline V gene data show CDR1 as DFQATT and CDR2 as SNEGSKA (reference sequence). V was clipped by 1 base and J by 3 bases, with 21 bases between them. The CDR3 coding sequence is TGCAGTGCTAGAGTGACGGGGAAGGGGCGTGCGGCTAATGAAAAACTGTTTTTT. Protein: CSARVTGKGRAANEKLFF.

This rearrangement joins TRBV7-2 to TRBJ1-6, with a weak D call TRBD1 (5 bases). Germline V lookup: CDR1 SGHTA, CDR2 FQGNSA. V shed 5 bases and J shed 9 bases, with 17 bases lying between them. The CDR3 is 15 residues long. The CDR3, as DNA: TGTGCCAGCAGCATTTCAGGGCTGCAATCTTCACCCCTCCACTTT. This codes for CASSISGLQSSPLHF. The variable domain in full, completed from reference TRBV7-2 and TRBJ1-6, reads GAGVSQSPSNKVTEKGKDVELRCDPISGHTALYWYRQSLGQGLEFLIYFQGNSAPDKSGLPSDRFSAERTGGSVSTLTIQRTQQEDSAVYLCASSISGLQSSPLHFGNGTRLTVT.

The J gene is TRBJ1-5, the V gene TRBV24-1; a possible D gene is TRBD1 (5 bases). The CDR3 totals 15 residues. CDR1 and CDR2 (germline): KGHDR, SFDVKD. V was clipped by 8 bases and J by 0 bases, with 13 bases between them. As DNA, the CDR3 is TGTGCCACCAACCGGACACTTTATAGCAATCAGCCCCAGCATTTT. Amino acids: CATNRTLYSNQPQHF.

Points on this clonotype: One junction end does not reproduce the germline sequence, and a read error may be involved. The chain is built from TRBV10-3 and TRBJ2-7; 8 bases are a match to TRBD1. The CDR3 spans 14 residues. Germline assignment: CDR1 ENHRY and CDR2 SYGVKD. The DNA of the CDR3 is TGTGCTATCAGTGACCGAGGACAGGGCTCAAAGCAGTACTTC. Amino acids: CAISDRGQGSKQYF.

Regarding this clonotype: One base away lies a much larger clone, so this may be a sequencing read error. The chain has TRBV4-3 and TRBJ1-2; TRBD1 might be the D (6 bases). The CDR3 consists of 16 residues. Germline V gives CDR1 LGHNA, CDR2 YSLEER. CDR3 region: CAGSKDGGGSNDGYTF. Here the CDR3 DNA reads TGCGCCGGCAGCAAAGATGGAGGGGGATCTAACGATGGCTACACCTTC.

This clonotype was seen only a few times. This may stem from a read error, because a much larger clone lies one nucleotide away. The rearrangement joins TRBV12-3 or TRBV12-4 to TRBJ2-3, with TRBD2 matching over 13 bases. There are 17 residues in the CDR3. For the CDR3, the DNA is TGTGCCAGCAGTTCGACTAGCGGGGGGCGACGCACAGATGCGCAGTATTTT. Translated, it gives CASSSTSGGRRTDAQYF.

Notes on this clonotype: A much larger clone differs by one base, so this may be a read error. This chain links TRBV20-1 with TRBJ2-7; 8 bases map to TRBD1. V shed 2 bases, J shed 1 base, and the junction held 10 bases outside the gene matches. This CDR3 is 16 amino acids long. Germline CDR1 is DFQATT and CDR2 is SNEGSKA (reference sequence). The CDR3 bases are TGCAGTGCTAGACCCACCAGACAGGGGACTTCCTACGAGCAGTACTTC. Protein product: CSARPTRQGTSYEQYF.

This clonotype was found many times. The V call is TRBV2, the J call TRBJ2-5, with TRBD2 matching 8 bases. The CDR3 covers 16 residues. Germline V CDR1 and CDR2: SNHLY, FYNNEI. Germline trimming cut 4 bases from V and 3 bases from J; bases unmatched to any gene: 10. CDR3 sequence: CASSAPAGGRKETQYF. The CDR3 DNA follows: TGTGCCAGCAGTGCCCCTGCGGGGGGAAGAAAAGAGACCCAGTACTTC.

This chain links TRBV7-9 with TRBJ2-5; either TRBD1 or TRBD2 may supply D (5 bases each). V was shortened by 7 bases and J by 0 bases, with 15 bases between the two germline ends. Per germline, CDR1 SEHNR and CDR2 FQNEAQ (reference sequence). This CDR3 spans 15 amino acids. CDR3 sequence reads: CASTRGGTYQETQYF. CDR3 DNA sequence: TGTGCCAGCACCCGGGGCGGAACGTACCAAGAGACCCAGTACTTC.

The chain is built from TRBV7-2 and TRBJ2-7; TRBD2 might be the D (6 bases). Germline assignment: CDR1 SGHTA and CDR2 FQGNSA. V was shortened by 3 bases and J by 3 bases, with 18 bases between the two germline ends. This CDR3 has 16 residues. CDR3 protein: CASSFTGEYRIYEQYF. The CDR3 coding sequence is TGTGCCAGCAGCTTTACGGGAGAGTATCGGATCTACGAGCAGTACTTC.

This clonotype was recorded many times. This rearrangement joins TRBV7-2 to TRBJ1-2; 7 positions match TRBD1. The CDR3 contains 14 residues. V was pared by 5 bases and J by 4 bases, with 7 bases of the junction left unmatched. CDR1 is SGHTA, CDR2 FQGNSA, per germline. CDR3: CASSASTGTYGYTF. CDR3 in DNA: TGTGCCAGCAGCGCCTCGACAGGGACCTATGGCTACACCTTC.

This clonotype was seen a handful of times. J is TRBJ1-1 and V is TRBV5-6; D remains unclear. The CDR3 has 12 amino acids. The V end was cut by 1 base, the J end by 5 bases, with 6 bases between. CDR1 SGHDT and CDR2 YYEEEE come from the germline V gene. The CDR3 DNA sequence: TGTGCCAGCAGCTTGATGACAACTGAAGCTTTCTTT. Its translation: CASSLMTTEAFF.